This TCR beta chain appears in the sequencing data of a study of CD8 T cells in Susac syndrome (dated by TCRdb to between 2019 and 2020). Regarding the research as a whole: Repertoire sequencing was used to test whether CD8+ T cell activation and differentiation in Susac syndrome was antigen driven. Clonality of the CD8+ T cell repertoire was compared between about a dozen healthy donors, approximately 14 Susac syndrome patients and around 16 multiple sclerosis patients.

Peripheral blood CD8+ and CD4+ T cells from healthy donors, Susac syndrome patients and multiple sclerosis patients were profiled by high-throughput TCR beta sequencing. The multiple sclerosis controls were treatment-naive patients whose relapsing-remitting disease, either stable or active, fulfilled the revised McDonald criteria. CD8+ TEMRA cells were enriched by FACS, while bulk CD8+ and CD4+ T cells were purified by magnetic negative isolation. Blood was collected in EDTA tubes and processed within 24 hours, with PBMCs isolated through density gradient centrifugation. PBMCs intended for TCR sequencing were cryopreserved in liquid nitrogen and thawed later in a water bath at 37 degrees C. A purity of at least 90% was achieved for sorted or isolated CD4+, CD8+ and CD8+ TEMRA cells. Turning to this clonotype: Its antigen has not been determined. Qualities for individual bases were not recorded, and no much larger clone is one base off.

Points the paper makes about the study in general: The number of individuals in the TCR sequencing and HLA analysis was acknowledged as relatively small.

Trimming takes 7 bases from V and 8 bases from J, and the germline ends sit 12 bases apart. The CDR3 measures 12 amino acids from cysteine to phenylalanine. The entry retains the CDR3 DNA only, 36 bases that are in frame from base 1. CDR1 and CDR2 are read off the germline V gene (reference sequence) as MNHEY and SMNVEV. RNA was extracted using the RNeasy kit, and roughly 0.5 to 1 ug of the RNA was reverse transcribed with random hexamers. The immunoSEQ multiplex PCR assay, covering 54 Vbeta and 13 Jbeta segments, was used to amplify TCR beta CDR3 regions. PCR amplification bias was corrected by using a synthetic template baseline for primer optimization and computational correction. As for the authors' bioinformatics: Reads were annotated to V, D and J genes according to IMGT and were analyzed with immunoSEQ Analyzer, with only productive sequences retained. Clonality was calculated as one minus the Shannon entropy normalized by log2 of the number of productive unique sequences. Public and private clones were assessed among the 100 most prevalent clones of each patient and control. Clones were defined as Susac-specific when absent from the healthy and MS cohorts, from about 970 published viral clones and from other ImmuneACCESS disease sequences. TCRdb cleaned the public reads at Q25 with fastp, built clones with MiXCR and kept in-frame beta chains. A single entry per CDR3 protein holds the most common genes and DNA from its merged rows. These V and J calls derive from TCRdb rather than the authors' analysis. The sample table holds almost 450,000 distinct CDR3 sequences, of which 75% to 90% were seen once. 0.09% to 0.15% of the sample rests with the top ten.

Material for sequencing was CD8+ T cells from PBMCs. The rearranged segments are TRBV27 and TRBJ1-5, with the D gene call left open. The TCR comes from a human donor with multiple sclerosis. The CDR3 region: CASTHGGEPQHF. The DNA sequence is as follows: TGTGCCAGCACTCACGGTGGAGAGCCCCAGCATTTT.